The T cell receptor (beta chain) under discussion was sequenced for a study of T-cell reconstitution after alpha-beta-depleted transplantation in children. Germline assignment: CDR1 SEHNR and CDR2 FQNEAQ (reference sequence). This CDR3 contains 16 residues. V shed 0 bases, J shed 10 bases, and the junction held 9 bases outside the gene matches. Construction of the TCRbeta library involved unique molecular identifiers. TCRdb redid the calling of the PCR reads with MiXCR, one entry per CDR3 protein. The sample lists about 580,000 distinct CDR3 sequences; roughly 24% were seen once. The sequence was collected from a boy less than two years old who had a stem cell transplant for acute myeloid leukemia, so the T cells may come from the graft donor. This chain uses TRBV7-9 with TRBJ2-1, with 10 positions matching TRBD2. The source material was PBMCs, mostly from graft donor cells, sampled 360 days after TCRalphabeta/CD19-depleted stem cell transplant. This CDR3 reads CASSLAFTSGDGEQFF. CDR3 nucleotide sequence: TGTGCCAGCAGCTTAGCGTTCACTAGCGGGGACGGAGAGCAGTTCTTC.